This T cell receptor (beta chain) derives from a study of blood T cell repertoires in COVID-19. Study-level information: COVID-19 samples from acute and convalescent phases originated in the United States, Italy and Spain.

The CDR3 totals 13 residues. V was trimmed by 6 bases and J by 8 bases, leaving 16 bases between them. Germline lookup yields CDR1 DFQATT and CDR2 SNEGSKA (reference sequence). Enrolled during active infection, Seattle patients were then followed longitudinally. In the study's own analysis: Estimated nucleated cell counts came from reference gene primer amplification. Profiled with immunoSEQ multiplex PCR; TCRdb holds only in-frame clones, not every one. V and J calls and clone size come straight from that table; D and trimming were deduced from the DNA. The profile shows 100,000 to 150,000 clones, roughly 86% of them singletons.

The gene calls are TRBV20-1 and TRBJ1-4; a possible D gene is TRBD1 (5 bases). This clonotype was sampled from a woman aged 70-85 years with COVID-19, enrolled during active disease. The sample taken for sequencing was peripheral blood. CDR3 nucleotide sequence: TGCAGTGCCAGTACAGGTTACCGGGAAAAACTGTTTTTT. Translating gives CSASTGYREKLFF.